The entry below describes one T cell receptor (beta chain). Clones were read by immunoSEQ multiplex PCR, and TCRdb kept only the in-frame ones, dropping some. The sample lists around 240,000 clones, approximately 84% occurring once. Looked up from germline, CDR1 is SGDLS and CDR2 is YYNGEE. This CDR3 is 15 amino acids long. V dropped 0 bases and J dropped 2 bases, with 9 bases sitting between them. This entry is derived from a study of blood T cell repertoires in COVID-19. Study at large: Whether acute or convalescent, the COVID-19 samples came from the United States, Italy and Spain.

The rearrangement links TRBV9 to TRBJ2-1, with D unclear. This receptor was taken from a woman over 75 with acute or convalescent COVID-19. The sequencing sample was made of peripheral blood. The CDR3 sequence is CASSVGSAPYNEQFF. The CDR3 DNA sequence: TGTGCCAGCAGCGTAGGGAGTGCCCCCTACAATGAGCAGTTCTTC.